The T cell receptor beta chain described here comes from a study of shared clonotypes between healthy human individuals. In its sample, this clone was seen once. Germline assignment: CDR1 MNHEY and CDR2 SVGAGI. V lost 6 bases, J lost 8 bases, and 16 bases lay in between. There are 13 residues in the CDR3. The table came from immunoSEQ multiplex PCR; TCRdb's copy has only in-frame clones and leaves some out. The sample shows about 1.1 million clones, about four fifths of them seen only once. The sample comprised memory CD4+ T cells from PBMCs. Subset reported: CD45RA-negative fraction. The sequence came from a man in his late teens or twenties in good health. Some clones in this sample may be carry-over from other donors' samples. The chain joins TRBV6-5 to TRBJ1-1, with D maybe TRBD1 (6 bases). In DNA, the CDR3 is TGTGCCAGCAGCCTATCGGGGGGCCGCGAAGCTTTCTTT. It yields the protein CASSLSGGREAFF.